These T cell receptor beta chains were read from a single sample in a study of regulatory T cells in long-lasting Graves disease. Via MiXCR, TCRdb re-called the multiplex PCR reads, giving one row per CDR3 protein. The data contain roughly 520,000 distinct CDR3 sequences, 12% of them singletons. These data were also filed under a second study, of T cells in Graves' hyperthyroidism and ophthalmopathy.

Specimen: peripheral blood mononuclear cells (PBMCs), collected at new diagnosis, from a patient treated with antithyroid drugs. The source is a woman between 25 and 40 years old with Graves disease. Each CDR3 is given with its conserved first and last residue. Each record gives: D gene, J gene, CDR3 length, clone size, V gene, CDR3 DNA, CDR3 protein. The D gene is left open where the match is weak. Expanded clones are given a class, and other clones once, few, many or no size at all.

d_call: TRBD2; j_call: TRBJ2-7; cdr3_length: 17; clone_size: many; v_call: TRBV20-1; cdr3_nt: TGCAGTGCTAGACCCCAATTTGGTCTAGCGGGAGGCTACGAGCAGTACTTC; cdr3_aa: CSARPQFGLAGGYEQYF
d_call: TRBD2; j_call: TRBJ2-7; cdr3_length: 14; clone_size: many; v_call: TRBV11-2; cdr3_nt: TGTGCCAGCAGCTCTAGCGGGAGTGGGTACGAGCAGTACTTC; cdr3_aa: CASSSSGSGYEQYF
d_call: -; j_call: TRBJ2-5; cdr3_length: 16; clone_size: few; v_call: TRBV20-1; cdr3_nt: TGCAGTGCTAGGGTGCCCCACCCGGCTAGCCAAGAGACCCAGTACTTC; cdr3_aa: CSARVPHPASQETQYF
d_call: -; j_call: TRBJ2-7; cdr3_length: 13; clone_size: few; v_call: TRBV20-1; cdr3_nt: TGCAGTGCTAGAGGGCTCACTATGGGCGAGCAGTACTTC; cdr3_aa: CSARGLTMGEQYF
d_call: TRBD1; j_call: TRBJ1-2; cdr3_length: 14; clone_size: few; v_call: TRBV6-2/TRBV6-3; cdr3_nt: TGTGCCAGCAGAACGGAGGGGGCTGGTCATGGCTACACCTTC; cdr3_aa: CASRTEGAGHGYTF
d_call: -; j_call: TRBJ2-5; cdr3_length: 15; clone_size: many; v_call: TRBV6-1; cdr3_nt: TGTGCCAGCAGCTCCCCGACAGTGAGACGGGAGACCCAGTACTTC; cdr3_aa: CASSSPTVRRETQYF
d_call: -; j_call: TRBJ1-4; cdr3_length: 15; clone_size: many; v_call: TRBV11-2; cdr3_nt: TGTGCCAGCAGCTACGAAGGGGGGCGGCAGGAAAAACTGTTTTTT; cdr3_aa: CASSYEGGRQEKLFF
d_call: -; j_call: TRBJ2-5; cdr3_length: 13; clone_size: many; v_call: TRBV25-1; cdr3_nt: TGTGCCAGCAGCCGAGAGGGCGGAGAGACCCAGTACTTC; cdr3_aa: CASSREGGETQYF
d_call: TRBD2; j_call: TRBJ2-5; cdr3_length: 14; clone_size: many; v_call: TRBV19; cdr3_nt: TGTGCCAGTAGCGGGACTAGCTCGGGGGAGACCCAGTACTTC; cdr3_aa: CASSGTSSGETQYF
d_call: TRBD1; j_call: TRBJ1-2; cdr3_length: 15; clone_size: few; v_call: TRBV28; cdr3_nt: TGTGCCAGCAGTTTACCCCCCGGGACAGCTTATGGCTACACCTTC; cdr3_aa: CASSLPPGTAYGYTF
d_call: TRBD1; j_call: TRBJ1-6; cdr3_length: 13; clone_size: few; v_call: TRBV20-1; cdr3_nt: TGCAGCACGGACAGGGGGGATAATTCACCCCTCCACTTT; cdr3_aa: CSTDRGDNSPLHF
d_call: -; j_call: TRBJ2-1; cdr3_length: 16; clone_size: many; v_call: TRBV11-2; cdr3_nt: TGTGCCAGCAGCTCCGTCAGGGGTTCCTCCTACAATGAGCAGTTCTTC; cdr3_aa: CASSSVRGSSYNEQFF
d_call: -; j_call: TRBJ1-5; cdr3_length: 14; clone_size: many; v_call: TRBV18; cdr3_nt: TGTGCCAGCTCACCGGAGCGCAGCTATCAGCCCCAGCATTTT; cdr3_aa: CASSPERSYQPQHF
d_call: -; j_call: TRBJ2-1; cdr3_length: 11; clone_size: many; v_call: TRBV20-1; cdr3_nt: TGCAGTGCTTCGGGGGAAAATGAGCAGTTCTTC; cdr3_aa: CSASGENEQFF
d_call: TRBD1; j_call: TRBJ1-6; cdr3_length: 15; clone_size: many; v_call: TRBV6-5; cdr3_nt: TGTGCCAGCAGTTACCAACAGGGGTATAATTCACCCCTCCACTTT; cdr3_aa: CASSYQQGYNSPLHF
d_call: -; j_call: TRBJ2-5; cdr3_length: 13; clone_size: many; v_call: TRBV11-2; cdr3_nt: TGTGCCAGCAGCTTAGTAGTCCCCGAGACCCAGTACTTC; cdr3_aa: CASSLVVPETQYF
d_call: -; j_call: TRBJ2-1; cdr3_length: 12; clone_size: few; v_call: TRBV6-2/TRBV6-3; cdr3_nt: TGTGCCAGCAGTTACTCTATTGGTGAGCAGTTCTTC; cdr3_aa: CASSYSIGEQFF
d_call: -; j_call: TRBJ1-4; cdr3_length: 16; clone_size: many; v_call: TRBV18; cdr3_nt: TGTGCCAGCTCACAAGTAAGATCCGGGACTAATGAAAAACTGTTTTTT; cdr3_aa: CASSQVRSGTNEKLFF
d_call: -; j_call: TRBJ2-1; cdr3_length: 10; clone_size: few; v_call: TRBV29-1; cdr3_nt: TGCAGCGTTGGGGTCTATGAGCAGTTCTTC; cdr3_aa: CSVGVYEQFF
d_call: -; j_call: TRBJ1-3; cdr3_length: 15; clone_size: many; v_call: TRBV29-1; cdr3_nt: TGCAGCGGTCTTCAGCAGTCCTCCTCTGGAAACACCATATATTTT; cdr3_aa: CSGLQQSSSGNTIYF
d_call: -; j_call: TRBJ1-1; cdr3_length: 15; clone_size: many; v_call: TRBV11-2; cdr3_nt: TGTGCCAGCAGCTTAGATCCAGGGATGAACACTGAAGCTTTCTTT; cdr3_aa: CASSLDPGMNTEAFF
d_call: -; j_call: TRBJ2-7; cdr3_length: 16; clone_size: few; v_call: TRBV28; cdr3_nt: TGTGCCAGCATTTCAGCCTCCTGGGCAGGACCCTACGTGCAGTACTTC; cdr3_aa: CASISASWAGPYVQYF
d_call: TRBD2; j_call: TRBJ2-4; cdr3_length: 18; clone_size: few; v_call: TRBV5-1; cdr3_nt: TGCGCCAGCAGCATACAACTAGCGGGAGGGCGAGCCAAAAACATTCAGTACTTC; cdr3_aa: CASSIQLAGGRAKNIQYF
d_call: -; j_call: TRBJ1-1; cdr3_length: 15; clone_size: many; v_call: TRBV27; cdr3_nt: TGTGCCAGCAGTTTAGGGAGGGGTTTGAACACTGAAGCTTTCTTT; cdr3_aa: CASSLGRGLNTEAFF
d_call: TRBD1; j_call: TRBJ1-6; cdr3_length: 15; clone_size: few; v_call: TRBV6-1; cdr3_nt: TGTGCCAGCAGTCGGGACAGACTAGATGATTCACCCCTCCACTTT; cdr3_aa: CASSRDRLDDSPLHF
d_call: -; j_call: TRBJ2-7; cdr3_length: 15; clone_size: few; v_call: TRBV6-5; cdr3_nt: TGTGCCAGCAGTTACGGCGCAGCGAGCGAATACGAGCAGTACTTC; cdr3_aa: CASSYGAASEYEQYF
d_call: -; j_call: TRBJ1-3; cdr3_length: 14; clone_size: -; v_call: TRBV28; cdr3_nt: TGTGCCAGCAGTTTAGAGATCCCGGGAAACACCATATATTTT; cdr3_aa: CASSLEIPGNTIYF
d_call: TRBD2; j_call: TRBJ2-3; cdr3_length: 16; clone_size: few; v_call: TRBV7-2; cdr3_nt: TGTGCCAGCAGCTTTAATCCGGGACTAGCATCAGATACGCAGTATTTT; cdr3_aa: CASSFNPGLASDTQYF
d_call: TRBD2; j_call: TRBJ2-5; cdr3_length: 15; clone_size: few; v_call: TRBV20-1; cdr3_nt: TGCAGTGCCAGAGGCCTAGCGGGATTCGGAGAGACCCAGTACTTC; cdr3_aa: CSARGLAGFGETQYF
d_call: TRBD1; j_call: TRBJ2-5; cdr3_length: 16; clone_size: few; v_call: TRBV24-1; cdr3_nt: TGTGCCACCAGTGACCCCTTCCGGGACAGGGGAGAGACCCAGTACTTC; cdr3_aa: CATSDPFRDRGETQYF
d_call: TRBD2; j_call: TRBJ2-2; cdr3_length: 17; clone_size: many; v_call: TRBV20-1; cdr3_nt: TGCAGTGCTAGAGATCCCGGTAGCGGGAGTGTGACCGGGGAGCTGTTTTTT; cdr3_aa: CSARDPGSGSVTGELFF
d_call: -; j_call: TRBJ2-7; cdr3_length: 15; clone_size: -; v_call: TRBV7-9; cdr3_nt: TGTGCCAGCAGCCGCGGCGTAACGGCGGGTTACGAGCAGTACTTC; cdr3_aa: CASSRGVTAGYEQYF
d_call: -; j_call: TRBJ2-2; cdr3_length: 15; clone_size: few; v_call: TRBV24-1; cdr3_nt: TGTGCCACCAGTGGGGCGGGTTCGAGCACCGGGGAGCTGTTTTTT; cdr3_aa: CATSGAGSSTGELFF
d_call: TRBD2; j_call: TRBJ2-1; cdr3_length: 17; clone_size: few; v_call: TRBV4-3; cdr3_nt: TGCGCCAGCAGCCGCATTCTAGCGGGGGGAGATTTGAATGAGCAGTTCTTC; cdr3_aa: CASSRILAGGDLNEQFF
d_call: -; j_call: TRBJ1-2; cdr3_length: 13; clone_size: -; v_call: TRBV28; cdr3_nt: TGTGCCAGCAGACCACACTATCGGACAGACTACACCTTC; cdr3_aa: CASRPHYRTDYTF
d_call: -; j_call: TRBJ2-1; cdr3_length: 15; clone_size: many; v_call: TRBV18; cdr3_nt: TGTGCCAGCTCAAAAGGCGCAGTGACCTACAATGAGCAGTTCTTC; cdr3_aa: CASSKGAVTYNEQFF
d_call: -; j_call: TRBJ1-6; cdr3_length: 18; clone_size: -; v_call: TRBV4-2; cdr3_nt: TGTGCCAGCAGCCAAGATCTGTCCGGGGACTCCTATAATTCACCCCTCCACTTT; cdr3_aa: CASSQDLSGDSYNSPLHF
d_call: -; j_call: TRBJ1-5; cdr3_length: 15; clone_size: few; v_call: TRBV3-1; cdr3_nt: TGTGCCAGCAGCCAAGATTGGAGTAATGATCAGCCCCAGCATTTT; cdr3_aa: CASSQDWSNDQPQHF
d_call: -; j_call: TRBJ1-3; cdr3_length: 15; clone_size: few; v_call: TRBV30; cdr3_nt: TGTGCCTGGGGGGCGGGGAAGACGGCTGGAAACACCATATATTTT; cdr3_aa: CAWGAGKTAGNTIYF
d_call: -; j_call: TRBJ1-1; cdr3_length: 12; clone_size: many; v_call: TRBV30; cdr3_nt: TGTGCCTGGAGTTGGATTAACACTGAAGCTTTCTTT; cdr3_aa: CAWSWINTEAFF
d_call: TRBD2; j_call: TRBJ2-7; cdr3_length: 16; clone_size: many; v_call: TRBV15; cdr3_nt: TGTGCCACCAGCAGTTCGGGGGAGGGCCGTTCCTACGAGCAGTACTTC; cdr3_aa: CATSSSGEGRSYEQYF